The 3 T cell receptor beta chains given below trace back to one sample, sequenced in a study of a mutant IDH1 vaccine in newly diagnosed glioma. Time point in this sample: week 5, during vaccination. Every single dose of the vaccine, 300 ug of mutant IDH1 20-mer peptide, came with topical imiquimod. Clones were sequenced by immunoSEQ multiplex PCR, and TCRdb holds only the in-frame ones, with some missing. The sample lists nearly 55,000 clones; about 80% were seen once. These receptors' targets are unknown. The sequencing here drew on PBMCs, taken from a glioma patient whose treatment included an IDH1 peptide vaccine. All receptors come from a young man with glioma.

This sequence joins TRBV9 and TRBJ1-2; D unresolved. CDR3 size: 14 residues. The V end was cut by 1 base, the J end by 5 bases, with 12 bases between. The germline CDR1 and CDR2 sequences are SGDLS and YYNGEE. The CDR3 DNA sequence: TGTGCCAGCAGCGTAAGCTCGGGAGCATATGGCTACACCTTC. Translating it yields CASSVSSGAYGYTF. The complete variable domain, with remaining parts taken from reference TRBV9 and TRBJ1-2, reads DSGVTQTPKHLITATGQRVTLRCSPRSGDLSVYWYQQSLDQGLQFLIQYYNGEERAKGNILERFSAQQFPDLHSELNLSSLELGDSALYFCASSVSSGAYGYTFGSGTRLTVV.

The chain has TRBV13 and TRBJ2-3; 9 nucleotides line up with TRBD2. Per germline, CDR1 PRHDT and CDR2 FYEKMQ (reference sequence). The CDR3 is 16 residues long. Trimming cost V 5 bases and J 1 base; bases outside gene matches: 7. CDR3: CASSPASGTRTDTQYF. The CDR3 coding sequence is TGTGCCAGCAGCCCGGCTAGCGGGACGCGCACAGATACGCAGTATTTT.

The CDR3 nucleotides read TGTGCCAGCAGCCAAGACAGGGGGCCAGGATACTATGGCTACACCTTC. Translation: CASSQDRGPGYYGYTF. This chain uses TRBV4-2 with TRBJ1-2, with 8 nucleotides matching TRBD1. This CDR3 has 16 residues. Trimming took 0 bases from V and 3 from J; bases not matched to a gene: 6. The germline V gene encodes CDR1 LGHNA and CDR2 YNFKEQ.